This TCR beta chain comes out of a study of cytomegalovirus exposure and HLA in healthy donors. Findings and caveats of the study: An observed cluster of highly shared sequence variants was recorded as a likely sequencing artifact. Researchers reported from a later analysis that most CMV-associated TCR beta chains appeared HLA-restricted.

Per the germline V gene, CDR1 is SGHTA and CDR2 is FQGTGA. This CDR3 is built from 19 residues. With 4 bases clipped from V and 0 bases from J, the junction kept 11 bases outside the gene matches. On this clone: Its antigen is still unknown.

60 Vbeta and 13 Jbeta primers were used in PCR. Clones were sequenced by immunoSEQ multiplex PCR, and TCRdb holds only the in-frame ones, with some missing. The profile shows about 120,000 clones, about 61% of them singletons. Sequenced input: PBMCs. This TCR derives from a woman in her 30s in good health and CMV-seronegative. This rearrangement joins TRBV7-3 to TRBJ2-3; 12 nucleotides agree with TRBD2. DNA for the CDR3: TGTGCCAGCAGCTGGGGACTAGCGGGTAGATCATCTAGCACAGATACGCAGTATTTT. Protein product: CASSWGLAGRSSSTDTQYF.